One and the same sample provided the 24 T cell receptor beta chains below, sequenced in a study of identical twins. One entry per CDR3 protein results from TCRdb running MiXCR on the 5' RACE reads. The sample holds under 350,000 distinct CDR3 sequences, roughly 9.7% seen once. These data also formed part of another study, on yellow fever vaccine responses in identical twins.

The sample taken for sequencing was CD8+ T cells sorted from blood. These receptors were taken from a woman aged 18-35 years in good health.

V gene TRBV6-4 combines with J gene TRBJ2-3; 7 bases line up with TRBD2. V trimming: 3 bases; J trimming: 5 bases; junction bases outside the gene matches: 5. This CDR3 spans 14 amino acids. The germline V gene has CDR1 MRHNA and CDR2 SNTAGT. As DNA, the CDR3 is TGTGCCAGCAGTGAAGGACTAGTTGGAGATACGCAGTATTTT. This translates into CASSEGLVGDTQYF.

This clonotype showed up many times. The chain carries TRBV20-1 and TRBJ2-3, with 9 nucleotides matching TRBD2. The CDR3 loop spans 15 amino acids. Germline V gene lookup returns CDR1 DFQATT and CDR2 SNEGSKA (reference sequence). The ends lost 6 bases at V and 2 bases at J; junction bases unmatched: 9. The CDR3 reads CSAETSGDPTDTQYF. CDR3 in DNA: TGCAGTGCCGAGACTAGCGGAGACCCCACAGATACGCAGTATTTT.

This clonotype was recorded at least ten times. V is TRBV6-1 and J is TRBJ2-1, with D perhaps matching TRBD2 (6 bases). The ends were cut back, 8 bases at V and 0 bases at J, with 17 bases in the middle. There are 16 residues in the CDR3. CDR1 is MNHNS, CDR2 SASEGT, per germline. The chain's CDR3 is CASRGDSGLSYNEQFF. In DNA, the CDR3 is TGTGCCAGCCGGGGAGATAGCGGTCTCTCCTACAATGAGCAGTTCTTC.

This clonotype was found a few times. This chain uses TRBV27 with TRBJ2-2; tentatively, D is TRBD2 (6 bases). In germline, CDR1 is MNHEY, CDR2 SMNVEV (reference sequence). The germline V and J ends were trimmed by 6 bases and 2 bases, with 16 bases remaining between them. CDR3 length: 16 residues. The CDR3 DNA reads TGTGCCAGCAGATATATCGCGGGGTACAACACCGGGGAGCTGTTTTTT. It translates to CASRYIAGYNTGELFF.

This clonotype was observed a few times. V is TRBV28 and J is TRBJ2-5, with D uncertain. This CDR3 contains 13 residues. V was cut by 3 bases and J by 5 bases, with 10 bases left in between. Germline V CDR1 and CDR2: MDHEN, SYDVKM. CDR3 residues: CASSFRFGETQYF. Written as DNA, the CDR3 is TGTGCCAGCAGTTTCCGGTTCGGTGAGACCCAGTACTTC.

In its sample, this clonotype was seen a few times. The chain joins TRBV5-1 to TRBJ2-1; D tentatively reads TRBD1 or TRBD2 (5 bases each). V lost 0 bases and J 7 bases, leaving 17 bases between the germline ends. Germline lookup yields CDR1 SGHRS and CDR2 YFSETQ. The CDR3 sequence is 16 residues long. CDR3 protein: CASSLVGDTRGNEQFF. CDR3 nucleotide sequence: TGCGCCAGCAGCTTGGTCGGGGATACGAGGGGTAATGAGCAGTTCTTC.

This clonotype showed up many times. This chain uses TRBV6-2 or TRBV6-3 with TRBJ2-7, with no clear D. V dropped 9 bases and J dropped 2 bases, with 11 bases sitting between them. Germline V gene sequence: CDR1 MNHEY, CDR2 SVGEGT. CDR3 length equals 12 residues. CDR3 coding DNA: TGTGCCAGTGAGGCCAGCACCTACGAGCAGTACTTC. Its protein is CASEASTYEQYF.

This clonotype came up many times. The gene calls are TRBV5-6 and TRBJ2-7, with TRBD1 as a possible D gene (7 bases). Trimming shortened V by 3 bases and J by 3 bases, and 16 bases separated the two germline ends. The CDR3 is 15 amino acids. Germline CDR1 SGHDT, CDR2 YYEEEE. The CDR3 bases are TGTGCCAGCAGCTCGGGGGACAGTATAAACTACGAGCAGTACTTC. This translates into CASSSGDSINYEQYF.

This clonotype occurred a few times. The rearrangement uses TRBV14 and TRBJ2-7, with 7 bases aligning to TRBD1. CDR3 length: 15 residues. After removal of 2 bases from V and 3 bases from J, the junction contained 7 bases not matched to a gene. Per germline, CDR1 SGHDN and CDR2 FVKESK. This CDR3 is CASSQLGTELYEQYF. CDR3 coding DNA: TGTGCCAGCAGCCAATTGGGGACAGAACTCTACGAGCAGTACTTC.

The V call is TRBV24-1, the J call TRBJ2-3, with D uncertain. The germline V and J ends were trimmed by 3 bases and 1 base, with 7 bases remaining between them. Germline V gene sequence: CDR1 KGHDR, CDR2 SFDVKD. CDR3 length: 14 residues. The CDR3 sequence: CATSDRVGTDTQYF. CDR3 coding DNA: TGTGCCACCAGTGATCGGGTGGGCACAGATACGCAGTATTTT.

This clonotype was counted only a few times. The rearrangement joins TRBV2 to TRBJ2-7, with D possibly matching TRBD2 (5 bases). With 5 bases removed from V and 7 bases from J, the gap between germline ends came to 12 bases. The CDR3 loop spans 12 amino acids. Germline V gives CDR1 SNHLY, CDR2 FYNNEI. The CDR3 loop reads CASSLNPGEQYF. The CDR3 nucleotides are TGTGCCAGCAGTCTAAATCCGGGGGAGCAGTACTTC.

This chain uses TRBV20-1 with TRBJ2-1; 11 nucleotides line up with TRBD1. The V and J ends lost 1 base and 7 bases, in that order; junction bases with no gene match: 6. The CDR3 extends over 15 amino acids. Germline CDR1 DFQATT, CDR2 SNEGSKA (reference sequence). CDR3 sequence reads: CSARADRGPSNEQFF. The DNA of the CDR3 is TGCAGTGCTAGAGCGGACAGGGGGCCATCAAATGAGCAGTTCTTC.

This sequence joins TRBV6-1 and TRBJ2-7; 12 bases are shared with TRBD2. V lost 6 bases, J lost 3 bases, and 3 bases stayed unmatched. Germline assignment: CDR1 MNHNS and CDR2 SASEGT. The CDR3 sequence is 14 residues long. CDR3: CASSLAGGFYEQYF. The CDR3 DNA reads TGTGCCAGCAGCCTAGCGGGAGGGTTCTACGAGCAGTACTTC.

A word on this clonotype: One end of the junction is discordant with germline, which a read error may explain. The rearrangement joins TRBV5-4 to TRBJ1-1; no clear D. Germline CDR1 SGHNT, CDR2 YYREEE (reference sequence). This CDR3 contains 13 residues. The CDR3 spells CAISFGQNTEAFF. The CDR3 nucleotides are TGTGCCATCAGCTTCGGGCAAAACACTGAAGCTTTCTTT.

This clonotype has more than one count but fewer than ten. The J gene is TRBJ2-7, the V gene TRBV7-9, with D tentatively TRBD2 (5 bases). Germline loops: CDR1 SEHNR, CDR2 FQNEAQ (reference sequence). The length of the CDR3 is 15 residues. The V end lost 0 bases, the J end lost 2 bases, and 11 bases lay between the germline ends. CDR3 coding DNA: TGTGCCAGCAGCTTAGCGTCGGACGGGACCTACGAGCAGTACTTC. Encoded protein: CASSLASDGTYEQYF.

The chain links TRBV27 to TRBJ2-7, with D possibly matching TRBD2 (7 bases). The CDR3 contains 15 residues. Germline V CDR1 and CDR2: MNHEY, SMNVEV (reference sequence). Trimming took 8 bases from V and 5 from J, leaving 22 bases between them. CDR3 residues: CASFSPGGGAHEQYF. CDR3 DNA sequence: TGTGCCAGCTTCAGCCCTGGGGGGGGGGCCCACGAGCAGTACTTC.

The CDR3 is CASSSIPSEQYF. The CDR3 nucleotides are TGCGCCAGCAGCTCAATACCTAGCGAGCAGTACTTC. V usage is TRBV5-1 and J usage is TRBJ2-7; D remains unclear. CDR3 length equals 12 residues. Trimming took off 3 bases at V and 6 bases at J, with 10 bases between the two ends. Germline CDR1 reads SGHRS; CDR2 reads YFSETQ.

Ten or more counts support this clonotype. This chain links TRBV12-3 or TRBV12-4 with TRBJ1-6, with a tentative D call TRBD1 (5 bases). V lost 2 bases to trimming and J lost 9 bases, with 11 bases between them. The length of the CDR3 is 14 residues. This CDR3 reads CASSLRQGGSPLHF. As DNA, the CDR3 is TGTGCCAGCAGTTTACGGCAGGGAGGTTCACCCCTCCACTTT.

This clonotype was found many times. The chain is built from TRBV4-1 and TRBJ2-3; the D gene is possibly TRBD1 (5 bases). The germline gives CDR1 MGHRA, CDR2 YSYEKL. The germline V and J ends were trimmed by 6 bases and 7 bases, with 23 bases remaining between them. The CDR3 sequence is 16 residues long. The CDR3 region is CASSYPGKGIENTQYF. For the CDR3, the DNA is TGCGCCAGCAGTTACCCAGGGAAGGGGATAGAAAATACGCAGTATTTT.

The table lists this clonotype with many counts. V gene TRBV5-1 combines with J gene TRBJ1-1; 8 nucleotides align to TRBD1. The CDR3 extends over 17 amino acids. Germline CDR1 reads SGHRS; CDR2 reads YFSETQ. V lost 4 bases and J lost 2; bases outside the gene matches: 13. CDR3 DNA sequence: TGCGCCAGCAGCCCAAGAGGGCTGGACAGGGTAAACACTGAAGCTTTCTTT. Its protein is CASSPRGLDRVNTEAFF. The full variable domain, in which reference TRBV5-1 and TRBJ1-1 provide the parts outside the CDR3, is KAGVTQTPRYLIKTRGQQVTLSCSPISGHRSVSWYQQTPGQGLQFLFEYFSETQRNKGNFPGRFSGRQFSNSRSEMNVSTLELGDSALYLCASSPRGLDRVNTEAFFGQGTRLTVV.

This clonotype was counted many times. V usage is TRBV7-9 and J usage is TRBJ2-5, with D possibly matching TRBD2 (5 bases). V shed 7 bases and J shed 4 bases, with 10 bases lying between them. Germline V gene lookup returns CDR1 SEHNR and CDR2 FQNEAQ (reference sequence). CDR3 length: 12 amino acids. CDR3 loop: CASNTGIETQYF. The CDR3 DNA sequence: TGTGCCAGCAACACGGGGATAGAGACCCAGTACTTC. Full variable domain (rest looked up from reference TRBV7-9 and TRBJ2-5): DTGVSQNPRHKITKRGQNVTFRCDPISEHNRLYWYRQTLGQGPEFLTYFQNEAQLEKSRLLSDRFSAERPKGSFSTLEIQRTEQGDSAMYLCASNTGIETQYFGPGTRLLVL.

Many counts were recorded for this clonotype. V and J are TRBV27 and TRBJ2-2; 12 nucleotides align to TRBD2. CDR1 MNHEY and CDR2 SMNVEV come from the germline V gene (reference sequence). The J segment lost 7 bases and the V segment lost 5 bases, leaving 8 bases of the junction unmatched. CDR3 length: 16 residues. As DNA, the CDR3 is TGTGCCAGCAGTCCCTGGACTAGCGGGATCAGCGGGGAGCTGTTTTTT. Its translation is CASSPWTSGISGELFF.

The chain employs TRBV30 and TRBJ2-7; the D gene is possibly TRBD1 (6 bases). This CDR3 has 16 residues. Per the germline V gene, CDR1 is GTSNPN and CDR2 is SVGIG (reference sequence). The V end lost 5 bases, the J end lost 4 bases, and 24 bases lay between the germline ends. The CDR3 DNA is TGTGCCTGGGAGTCCCCAAAAAGGACAGTCGCGTACGAGCAGTACTTC. This translates into CAWESPKRTVAYEQYF. Filled out from reference TRBV30 and TRBJ2-7, the complete variable domain reads SQTIHQWPATLVQPVGSPLSLECTVEGTSNPNLYWYRQAAGRGLQLLFYSVGIGQISSEVPQNLSASRPQDRQFILSSKKLLLSDSGFYLCAWESPKRTVAYEQYFGPGTRLTVT.

The chain joins TRBV11-1 to TRBJ1-1; D is uncertain. Per the germline V gene, CDR1 is SGHAT and CDR2 is FQDESV (reference sequence). This CDR3 region has 11 residues. V dropped 5 bases and J dropped 8 bases, with 9 bases sitting between them. CDR3 nucleotide sequence: TGTGCCAGCAGCCCCACCGGAGAAGCTTTCTTT. It is translated as CASSPTGEAFF.